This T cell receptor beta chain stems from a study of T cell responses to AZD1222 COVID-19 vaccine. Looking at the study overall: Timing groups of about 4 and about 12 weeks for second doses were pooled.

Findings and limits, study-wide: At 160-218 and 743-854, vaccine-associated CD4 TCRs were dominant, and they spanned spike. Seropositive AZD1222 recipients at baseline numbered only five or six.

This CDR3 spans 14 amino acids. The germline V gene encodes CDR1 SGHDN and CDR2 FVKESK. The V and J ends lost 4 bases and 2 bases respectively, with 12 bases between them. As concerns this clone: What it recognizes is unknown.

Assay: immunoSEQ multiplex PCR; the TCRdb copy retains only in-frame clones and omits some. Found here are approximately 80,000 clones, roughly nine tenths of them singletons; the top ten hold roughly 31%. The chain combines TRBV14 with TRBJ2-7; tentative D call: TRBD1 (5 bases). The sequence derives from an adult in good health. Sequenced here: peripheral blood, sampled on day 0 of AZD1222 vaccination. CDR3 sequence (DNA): TGTGCCAGCAGCCGAACAGGTGGGACCTACGAGCAGTACTTC. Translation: CASSRTGGTYEQYF.